The 7 T cell receptor beta chains listed next were all sequenced from one sample in a study of blood T cell repertoires in COVID-19. Here immunoSEQ multiplex PCR was the method, and the copy in TCRdb shows in-frame clones only, minus some. Among some 80,000 clones, roughly 80% were seen once, and the ten largest hold about 9.9%. Specimen: peripheral blood. These receptors all come from a human donor in a cohort sampled during active COVID-19.

The rearrangement links TRBV7-3 to TRBJ2-1; D might be TRBD2 (5 bases). V dropped 3 bases and J dropped 1 base, with 7 bases sitting between them. Looked up from germline, CDR1 is SGHTA and CDR2 is FQGTGA. The CDR3 sequence is 14 residues long. CDR3 residues: CASSLDSSYNEQFF. CDR3 DNA: TGTGCCAGCAGCTTGGACTCATCCTACAATGAGCAGTTCTTC.

The J gene is TRBJ2-7, the V gene TRBV18; D may be TRBD1 (6 bases). Germline V gives CDR1 KGHSH, CDR2 LQKENI. V was cut by 3 bases and J by 2 bases, with 14 bases left in between. This CDR3 region has 15 residues. CDR3 in amino acids: CASSPRTASPYEQYF. The CDR3 DNA follows: TGTGCCAGCTCACCCCGGACAGCTTCCCCCTACGAGCAGTACTTC. Supplemented by reference TRBV18 and TRBJ2-7, the full variable domain reads NAGVMQNPRHLVRRRGQEARLRCSPMKGHSHVYWYRQLPEEGLKFMVYLQKENIIDESGMPKERFSAEFPKEGPSILRIQQVVRGDSAAYFCASSPRTASPYEQYFGPGTRLTVT.

This clone has just one count. This rearrangement joins TRBV5-1 to TRBJ1-4; D possibly corresponds to TRBD1 (5 bases). The V and J ends lost 4 bases and 5 bases respectively, with 9 bases between them. Germline V gene lookup returns CDR1 SGHRS and CDR2 YFSETQ. The length of the CDR3 is 13 residues. DNA for the CDR3: TGCGCCAGCAGCCCAGGGTCAAATGAAAAACTGTTTTTT. It is translated as CASSPGSNEKLFF.

The chain joins TRBV19 to TRBJ1-5; D gene unclear. Germline V lookup: CDR1 LNHDA, CDR2 SQIVND (reference sequence). CDR3 length: 15 amino acids. V was clipped by 5 bases and J by 5 bases, with 16 bases between them. Written as DNA, the CDR3 is TGTGCCAGTAGTCCTGAGGGAACAGAACATCAGCCCCAGCATTTT. Its translation: CASSPEGTEHQPQHF. Full variable domain (outside the CDR3, taken from reference TRBV19 and TRBJ1-5): DGGITQSPKYLFRKEGQNVTLSCEQNLNHDAMYWYRQDPGQGLRLIYYSQIVNDFQKGDIAEGYSVSREKKESFPLTVTSAQKNPTAFYLCASSPEGTEHQPQHFGDGTRLSIL.

J is TRBJ1-5 and V is TRBV19, with a possible D match to TRBD1 (5 bases). V lost 2 bases and J lost 7, with 12 bases in between. From germline, CDR1 is LNHDA and CDR2 SQIVND (reference sequence). The CDR3 has 14 amino acids. For the CDR3, the DNA is TGTGCCAGTAGTATATGGGGGGTGATCCAGCCCCAGCATTTT. It specifies CASSIWGVIQPQHF.

The chain couples TRBV5-6 to TRBJ1-1; TRBD1 aligns across 7 bases. The V gene's germline CDR1 is SGHDT and CDR2 YYEEEE. CDR3 length equals 15 residues. Unmatched junction bases numbered 2, after V lost 0 bases and J lost 0 bases. The CDR3 spells CASSLVGTVNTEAFF. Written as DNA, the CDR3 is TGTGCCAGCAGCTTGGTAGGGACAGTGAACACTGAAGCTTTCTTT.

The J gene is TRBJ1-2, the V gene TRBV28, with a tentative D call TRBD1 (6 bases). V dropped 8 bases and J dropped 8 bases, with 18 bases sitting between them. Per germline, CDR1 MDHEN and CDR2 SYDVKM. The CDR3 is 13 amino acids. The CDR3 here is CASERQGWGGYTF. CDR3 DNA: TGTGCCAGCGAACGCCAGGGGTGGGGCGGCTACACCTTC.